Sequencing of this TCR beta chain was carried out in a study of cytomegalovirus exposure and HLA in healthy donors. General study points: The records held CMV serostatus as the only immune exposure information.

In the PCR, 60 Vbeta and 13 Jbeta primers were used. Profiled with immunoSEQ multiplex PCR; TCRdb holds only in-frame clones, not every one. The sample contains approximately 71,000 clones, 72% of which appear only once. This clone has just a few counts. The antigen is not known. Germline V gene data show CDR1 as SGHRS and CDR2 as YFSETQ. Between the trimmed V and J ends, which lost 1 base and 0 bases, there was a span of 8 bases. The CDR3 extends over 15 amino acids. The TCR originated in a woman aged 35 to 49 in good health and CMV-seropositive. The sample consisted of PBMCs. The V call is TRBV5-1, the J call TRBJ1-3; TRBD1 is a possible D gene (6 bases). The CDR3 is CASSLLGGSGNTIYF. CDR3 DNA: TGCGCCAGCAGCTTGTTAGGGGGCTCTGGAAACACCATATATTTT.